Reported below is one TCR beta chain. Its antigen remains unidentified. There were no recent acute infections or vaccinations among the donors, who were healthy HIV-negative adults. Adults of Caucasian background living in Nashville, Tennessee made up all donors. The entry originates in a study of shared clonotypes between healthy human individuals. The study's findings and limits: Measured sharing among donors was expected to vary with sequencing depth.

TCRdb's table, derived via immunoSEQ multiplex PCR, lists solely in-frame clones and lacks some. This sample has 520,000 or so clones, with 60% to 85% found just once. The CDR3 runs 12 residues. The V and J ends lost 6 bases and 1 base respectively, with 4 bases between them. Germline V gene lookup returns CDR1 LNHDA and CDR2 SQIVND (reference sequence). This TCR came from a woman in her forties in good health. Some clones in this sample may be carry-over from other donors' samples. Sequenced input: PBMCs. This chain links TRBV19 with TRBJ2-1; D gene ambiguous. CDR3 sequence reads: CASSWSYNEQFF. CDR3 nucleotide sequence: TGTGCCAGTAGCTGGTCCTACAATGAGCAGTTCTTC.